A selection of T cell receptor beta chains follows, all from one sample in a study of control samples from healthy donors and cancer patients. This table comes from immunoSEQ multiplex PCR, and its TCRdb copy is limited to in-frame clones, with some not included. The table shows 74,000 or so clones, with approximately 89% occurring only once. The sequencing input was blood. The receptors shown here come from a man aged 45-60 years in good health. Both conserved end residues are part of each CDR3. D genes are given only for firm matches. Clone size is shown for a subset of rows, as once, few, many or a class of expanded clone.

v_gene: TRBV15
abundance: -
d_gene: -
j_gene: TRBJ2-2
CDR3aa: CATISGNAAGELFF
CDR3nt: TGTGCCACCATCTCGGGTAATGCCGCCGGGGAGCTGTTTTTT

v_gene: TRBV7-7
abundance: -
d_gene: -
j_gene: TRBJ1-4
CDR3aa: CASSFFGSGNEKLFF
CDR3nt: TGTGCCAGCAGCTTTTTTGGGTCAGGTAATGAAAAACTGTTTTTT

v_gene: TRBV21-1
abundance: -
d_gene: -
j_gene: TRBJ1-4
CDR3aa: CAGHRVKKLFF
CDR3nt: TGTGCCGGCCACAGGGTAAAAAAACTGTTTTTT

v_gene: TRBV7-8
abundance: few
d_gene: -
j_gene: TRBJ2-6
CDR3aa: CASSRTVAFGANVLTF
CDR3nt: TGTGCCAGCAGCCGGACAGTGGCCTTTGGGGCCAACGTCCTGACTTTC

v_gene: TRBV5-1
abundance: -
d_gene: -
j_gene: TRBJ2-3
CDR3aa: CASTRRGGSTDTQYF
CDR3nt: TGCGCCAGCACCCGACGGGGAGGAAGCACAGATACGCAGTATTTT

v_gene: TRBV18
abundance: few
d_gene: -
j_gene: TRBJ1-1
CDR3aa: CASSPQGGTEAFF
CDR3nt: TGTGCCAGCTCACCACAGGGGGGGACTGAAGCTTTCTTT

v_gene: TRBV9
abundance: -
d_gene: TRBD1
j_gene: TRBJ1-2
CDR3aa: CASSLQGGLDGYTF
CDR3nt: TGTGCCAGCAGCCTCCAGGGGGGTCTCGATGGCTACACCTTC

v_gene: TRBV5-4
abundance: once
d_gene: -
j_gene: TRBJ1-1
CDR3aa: CASSLSGVAFF
CDR3nt: TGTGCCAGCAGCTTGTCAGGGGTAGCTTTCTTT

v_gene: TRBV19
abundance: -
d_gene: -
j_gene: TRBJ1-1
CDR3aa: CASRLGGTEAFF
CDR3nt: TGTGCCAGTAGGCTGGGAGGCACTGAAGCTTTCTTT

v_gene: TRBV12-3/TRBV12-4
abundance: -
d_gene: -
j_gene: TRBJ1-2
CDR3aa: CASSRDIYGYTF
CDR3nt: TGTGCCAGCAGTAGGGACATCTATGGCTACACCTTC

v_gene: TRBV29-1
abundance: -
d_gene: TRBD1
j_gene: TRBJ1-1
CDR3aa: CSVETGGPEAFF
CDR3nt: TGCAGCGTCGAGACAGGGGGCCCTGAAGCTTTCTTT

v_gene: TRBV6-5
abundance: few
d_gene: TRBD1
j_gene: TRBJ1-4
CDR3aa: CASRTGESEKLFF
CDR3nt: TGTGCCAGCAGAACAGGGGAGAGTGAAAAACTGTTTTTT

v_gene: TRBV5-1
abundance: -
d_gene: -
j_gene: TRBJ2-7
CDR3aa: CASSTNTYEQYF
CDR3nt: TGCGCCAGCAGCACGAACACCTACGAGCAGTACTTC

v_gene: TRBV19
abundance: -
d_gene: -
j_gene: TRBJ1-4
CDR3aa: CASSTFEASSTNEKLFF
CDR3nt: TGTGCCAGTAGTACGTTCGAGGCTTCCTCAACTAATGAAAAACTGTTTTTT

v_gene: TRBV19
abundance: -
d_gene: TRBD1
j_gene: TRBJ1-5
CDR3aa: CASSIRTGGTQPQHF
CDR3nt: TGTGCCAGTAGTATTAGGACAGGAGGTACTCAGCCCCAGCATTTT

v_gene: TRBV4-1
abundance: -
d_gene: TRBD1
j_gene: TRBJ1-3
CDR3aa: CASSQWGQGQNTIYF
CDR3nt: TGCGCCAGCAGCCAATGGGGACAGGGTCAAAACACCATATATTTT

v_gene: TRBV6-4
abundance: -
d_gene: -
j_gene: TRBJ2-2
CDR3aa: CASSVGKGTGELFF
CDR3nt: TGTGCCAGCAGTGTAGGGAAAGGCACCGGGGAGCTGTTTTTT

v_gene: TRBV5-1
abundance: -
d_gene: -
j_gene: TRBJ1-1
CDR3aa: CASSRSEVRGFTEAFF
CDR3nt: TGCGCCAGCAGTCGCTCAGAGGTGCGGGGTTTCACTGAAGCTTTCTTT

v_gene: TRBV10-3
abundance: -
d_gene: -
j_gene: TRBJ1-1
CDR3aa: CAISESGRMNTEAFF
CDR3nt: TGTGCCATCAGTGAGTCGGGACGGATGAACACTGAAGCTTTCTTT

v_gene: TRBV27
abundance: -
d_gene: -
j_gene: TRBJ2-5
CDR3aa: CASSLDLRETQYF
CDR3nt: TGTGCCAGCAGTTTGGACCTAAGGGAGACCCAGTACTTC

v_gene: TRBV4-1
abundance: -
d_gene: -
j_gene: TRBJ2-1
CDR3aa: CASSLETVNEQFF
CDR3nt: TGCGCCAGCAGCTTAGAGACTGTAAATGAGCAGTTCTTC

v_gene: TRBV13
abundance: -
d_gene: -
j_gene: TRBJ1-2
CDR3aa: CASSRTASYGYTF
CDR3nt: TGTGCCAGCAGCCGGACAGCCTCCTATGGCTACACCTTC

v_gene: TRBV5-1
abundance: once
d_gene: -
j_gene: TRBJ2-3
CDR3aa: CASSSSGGGTDTQYF
CDR3nt: TGCGCCAGCAGCTCCTCCGGGGGTGGCACAGATACGCAGTATTTT